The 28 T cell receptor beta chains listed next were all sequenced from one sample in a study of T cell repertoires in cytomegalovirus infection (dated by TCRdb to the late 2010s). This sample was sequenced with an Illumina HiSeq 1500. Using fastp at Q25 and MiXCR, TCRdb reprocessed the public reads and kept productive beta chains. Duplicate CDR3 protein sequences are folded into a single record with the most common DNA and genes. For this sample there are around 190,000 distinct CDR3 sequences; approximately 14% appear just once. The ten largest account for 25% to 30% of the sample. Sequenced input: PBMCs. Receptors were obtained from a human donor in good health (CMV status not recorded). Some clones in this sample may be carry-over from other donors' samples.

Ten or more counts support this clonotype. The CDR3 coding sequence is TGTGCCAGCAGTACCGGGACAGGGGGCGCCCAGCGGAGATCCTACAATGAGCAGTTCTTC. As protein: CASSTGTGGAQRRSYNEQFF. The chain has TRBV6-1 and TRBJ2-1, with 12 bases lining up with TRBD1. This CDR3 is built from 20 residues. V shed 5 bases and J 1 base; nucleotides not matched to a gene: 15. CDR1 is MNHNS, CDR2 SASEGT, per germline.

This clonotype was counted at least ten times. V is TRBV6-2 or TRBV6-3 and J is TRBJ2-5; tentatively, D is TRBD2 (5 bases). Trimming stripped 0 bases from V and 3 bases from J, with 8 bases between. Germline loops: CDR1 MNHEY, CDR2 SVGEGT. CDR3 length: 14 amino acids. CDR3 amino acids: CASSYSTGEETQYF. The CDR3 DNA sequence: TGTGCCAGCAGTTACTCTACCGGGGAAGAGACCCAGTACTTC.

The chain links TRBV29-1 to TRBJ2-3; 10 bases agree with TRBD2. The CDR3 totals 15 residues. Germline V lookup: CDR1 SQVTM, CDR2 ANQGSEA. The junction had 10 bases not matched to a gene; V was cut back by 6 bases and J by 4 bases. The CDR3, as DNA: TGCAGCGTACGGACTAGCGGAGTCGGCCCAGATACGCAGTATTTT. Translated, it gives CSVRTSGVGPDTQYF.

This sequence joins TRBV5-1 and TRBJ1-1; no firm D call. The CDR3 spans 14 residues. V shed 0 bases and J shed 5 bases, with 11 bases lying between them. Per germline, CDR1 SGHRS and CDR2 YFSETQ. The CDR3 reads CASSLDGWRTEAFF. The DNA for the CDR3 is TGCGCCAGCAGCTTGGATGGGTGGCGGACTGAAGCTTTCTTT.

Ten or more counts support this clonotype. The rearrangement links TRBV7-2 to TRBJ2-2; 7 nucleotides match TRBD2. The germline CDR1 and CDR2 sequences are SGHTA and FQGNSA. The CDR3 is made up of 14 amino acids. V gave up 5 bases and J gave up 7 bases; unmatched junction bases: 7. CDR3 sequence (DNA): TGTGCCAGCAGCCCACGGAGCGGGAACGGGGAGCTGTTTTTT. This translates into CASSPRSGNGELFF.

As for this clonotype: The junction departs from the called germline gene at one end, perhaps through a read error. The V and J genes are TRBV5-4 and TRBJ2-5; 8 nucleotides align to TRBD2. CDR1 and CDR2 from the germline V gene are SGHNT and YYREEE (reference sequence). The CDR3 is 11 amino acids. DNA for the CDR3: TGCTTAGTCGGGAGGGCAGAGACCCAGTACTTC. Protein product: CLVGRAETQYF.

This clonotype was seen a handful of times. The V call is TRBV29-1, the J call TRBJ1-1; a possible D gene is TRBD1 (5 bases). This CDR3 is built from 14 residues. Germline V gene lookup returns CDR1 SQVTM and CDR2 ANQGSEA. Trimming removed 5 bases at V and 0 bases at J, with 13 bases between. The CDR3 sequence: CSVKFPQVNTEAFF. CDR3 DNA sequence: TGCAGCGTTAAATTCCCACAGGTGAACACTGAAGCTTTCTTT.

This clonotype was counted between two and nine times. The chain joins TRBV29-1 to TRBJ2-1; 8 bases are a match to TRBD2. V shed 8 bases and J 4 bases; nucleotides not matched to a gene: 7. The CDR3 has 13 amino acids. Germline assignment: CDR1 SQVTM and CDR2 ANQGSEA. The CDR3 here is CSFAGGDYNEQFF. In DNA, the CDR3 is TGCAGCTTTGCGGGGGGCGATTACAATGAGCAGTTCTTC.

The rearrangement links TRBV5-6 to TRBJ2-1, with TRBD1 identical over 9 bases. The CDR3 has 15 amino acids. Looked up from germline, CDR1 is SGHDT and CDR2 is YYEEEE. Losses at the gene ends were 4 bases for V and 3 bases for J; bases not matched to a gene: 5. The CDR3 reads CASSGQGRNYNEQFF. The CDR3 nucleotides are TGTGCCAGCAGCGGACAGGGGAGAAACTACAATGAGCAGTTCTTC.

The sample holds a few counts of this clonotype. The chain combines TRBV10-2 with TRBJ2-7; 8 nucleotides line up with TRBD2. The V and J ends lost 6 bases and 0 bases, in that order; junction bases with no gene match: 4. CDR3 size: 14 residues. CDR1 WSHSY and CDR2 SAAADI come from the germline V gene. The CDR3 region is CASRDSGTSYEQYF. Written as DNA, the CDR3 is TGCGCCAGCAGGGATAGCGGGACCTCCTACGAGCAGTACTTC.

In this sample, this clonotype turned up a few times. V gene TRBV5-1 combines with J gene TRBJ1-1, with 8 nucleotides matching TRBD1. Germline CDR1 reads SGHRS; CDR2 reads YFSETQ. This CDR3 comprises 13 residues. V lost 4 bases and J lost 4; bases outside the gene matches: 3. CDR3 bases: TGCGCCAGCAGCATTACAGGGGGCACTGAAGCTTTCTTT. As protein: CASSITGGTEAFF.

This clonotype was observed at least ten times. The CDR3 nucleotides read TGTGCCAGCAGCTTCCTTGGGGGACTAGCGAGGAACACCGGGGAGCTGTTTTTT. Its translation: CASSFLGGLARNTGELFF. The rearrangement joins TRBV7-8 to TRBJ2-2; 10 bases are shared with TRBD2. After removal of 3 bases from V and 1 base from J, the junction contained 8 bases not matched to a gene. Germline V gene lookup returns CDR1 SGHVS and CDR2 FQNEAQ. This CDR3 spans 18 amino acids.

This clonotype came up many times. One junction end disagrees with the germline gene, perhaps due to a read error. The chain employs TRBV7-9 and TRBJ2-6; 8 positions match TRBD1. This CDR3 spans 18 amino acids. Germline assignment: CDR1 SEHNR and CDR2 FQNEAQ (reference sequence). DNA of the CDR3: TGTGCCAGCAGCCCTGACAGGGGAATAGCTCTGGGGGGCAACGTCCTGACTTTC. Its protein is CASSPDRGIALGGNVLTF.

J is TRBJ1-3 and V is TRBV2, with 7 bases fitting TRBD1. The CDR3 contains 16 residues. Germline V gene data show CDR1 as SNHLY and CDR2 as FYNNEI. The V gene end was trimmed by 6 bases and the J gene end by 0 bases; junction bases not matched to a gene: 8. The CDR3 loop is CASRLTGAPSGNTIYF. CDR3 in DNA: TGTGCCAGCAGACTTACAGGGGCACCCTCTGGAAACACCATATATTTT.

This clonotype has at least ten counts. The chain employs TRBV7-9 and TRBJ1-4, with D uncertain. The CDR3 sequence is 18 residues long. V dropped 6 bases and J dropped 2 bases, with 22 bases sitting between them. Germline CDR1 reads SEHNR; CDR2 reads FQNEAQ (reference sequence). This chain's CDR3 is CASRPNHARGWTNEKLFF. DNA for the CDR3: TGTGCCAGCAGGCCTAACCACGCCCGGGGTTGGACTAATGAAAAACTGTTTTTT.

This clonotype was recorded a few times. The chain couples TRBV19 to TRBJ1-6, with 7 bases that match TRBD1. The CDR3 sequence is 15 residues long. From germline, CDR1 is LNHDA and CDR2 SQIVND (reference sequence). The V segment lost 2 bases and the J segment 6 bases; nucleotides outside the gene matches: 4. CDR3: CASSILGQLNSPLHF. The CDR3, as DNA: TGTGCCAGTAGTATATTGGGACAGCTTAATTCACCCCTCCACTTT.

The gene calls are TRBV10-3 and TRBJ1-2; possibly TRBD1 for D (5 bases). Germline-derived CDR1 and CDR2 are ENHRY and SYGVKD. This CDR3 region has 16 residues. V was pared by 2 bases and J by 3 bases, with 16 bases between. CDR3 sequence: CAISENGGRDDYGYTF. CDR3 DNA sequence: TGTGCCATCAGTGAGAATGGAGGGCGGGACGACTATGGCTACACCTTC.

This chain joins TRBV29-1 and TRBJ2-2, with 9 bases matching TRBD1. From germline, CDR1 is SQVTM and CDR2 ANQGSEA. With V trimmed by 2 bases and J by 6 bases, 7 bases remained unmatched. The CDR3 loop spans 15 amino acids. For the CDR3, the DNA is TGCAGCGTTGAAACGGACAGGGGCCTTTCCGGGGAGCTGTTTTTT. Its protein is CSVETDRGLSGELFF.

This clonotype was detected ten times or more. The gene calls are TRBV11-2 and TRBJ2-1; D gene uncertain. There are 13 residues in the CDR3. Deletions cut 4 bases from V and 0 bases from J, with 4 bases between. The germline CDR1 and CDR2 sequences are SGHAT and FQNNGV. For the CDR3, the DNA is TGTGCCAGCAGCTACATCTCCTACAATGAGCAGTTCTTC. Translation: CASSYISYNEQFF.

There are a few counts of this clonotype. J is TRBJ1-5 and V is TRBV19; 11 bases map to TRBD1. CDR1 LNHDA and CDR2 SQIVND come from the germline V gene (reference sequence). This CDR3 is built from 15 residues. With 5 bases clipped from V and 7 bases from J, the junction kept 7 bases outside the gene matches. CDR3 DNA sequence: TGTGCCAGTAGTGGACAGGGGGCAGGGGTACAGCCCCAGCATTTT. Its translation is CASSGQGAGVQPQHF.

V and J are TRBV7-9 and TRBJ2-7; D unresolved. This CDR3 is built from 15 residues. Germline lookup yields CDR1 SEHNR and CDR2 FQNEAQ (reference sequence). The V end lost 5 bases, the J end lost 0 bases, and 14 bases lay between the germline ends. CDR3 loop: CASSPAVIISYEQYF. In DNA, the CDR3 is TGTGCCAGCAGCCCCGCCGTGATCATCTCCTACGAGCAGTACTTC.

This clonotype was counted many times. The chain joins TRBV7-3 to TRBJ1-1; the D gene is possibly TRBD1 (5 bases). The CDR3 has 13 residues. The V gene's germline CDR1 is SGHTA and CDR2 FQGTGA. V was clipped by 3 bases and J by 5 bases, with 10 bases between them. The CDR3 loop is CASSLEGRTEAFF. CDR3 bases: TGTGCCAGCAGCTTGGAGGGGAGAACTGAAGCTTTCTTT.

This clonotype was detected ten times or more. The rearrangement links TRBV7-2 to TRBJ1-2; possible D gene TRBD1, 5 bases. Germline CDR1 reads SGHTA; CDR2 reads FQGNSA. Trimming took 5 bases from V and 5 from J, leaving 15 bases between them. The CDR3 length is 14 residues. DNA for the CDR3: TGTGCCAGCAGCAGGGACGGAAACGCGTATGGCTACACCTTC. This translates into CASSRDGNAYGYTF.

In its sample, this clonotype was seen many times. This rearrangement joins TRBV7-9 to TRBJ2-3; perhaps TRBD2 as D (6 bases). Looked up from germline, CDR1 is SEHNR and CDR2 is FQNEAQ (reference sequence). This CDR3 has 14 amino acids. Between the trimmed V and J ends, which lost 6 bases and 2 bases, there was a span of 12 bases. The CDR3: CASSHRDFTDTQYF. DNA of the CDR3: TGTGCCAGCAGTCATAGGGACTTCACAGATACGCAGTATTTT.

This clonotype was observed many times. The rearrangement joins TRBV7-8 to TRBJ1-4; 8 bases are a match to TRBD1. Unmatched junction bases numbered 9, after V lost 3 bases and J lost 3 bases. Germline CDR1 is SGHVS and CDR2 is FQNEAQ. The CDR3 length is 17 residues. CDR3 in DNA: TGTGCCAGCAGCTTTCGGGGCCAGGGGGCGGCTAATGAAAAACTGTTTTTT. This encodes CASSFRGQGAANEKLFF.

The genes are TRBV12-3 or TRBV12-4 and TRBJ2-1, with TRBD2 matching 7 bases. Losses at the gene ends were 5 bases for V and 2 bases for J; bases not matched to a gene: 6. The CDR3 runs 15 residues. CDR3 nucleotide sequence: TGTGCCAGCAGTCGGCCGAGCGGGACCTACAATGAGCAGTTCTTC. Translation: CASSRPSGTYNEQFF.

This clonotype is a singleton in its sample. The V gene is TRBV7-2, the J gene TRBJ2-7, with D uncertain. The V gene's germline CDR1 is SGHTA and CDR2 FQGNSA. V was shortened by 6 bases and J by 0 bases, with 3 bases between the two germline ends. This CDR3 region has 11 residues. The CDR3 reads CASRLSYEQYF. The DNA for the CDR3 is TGTGCCAGCAGACTCTCCTACGAGCAGTACTTC.

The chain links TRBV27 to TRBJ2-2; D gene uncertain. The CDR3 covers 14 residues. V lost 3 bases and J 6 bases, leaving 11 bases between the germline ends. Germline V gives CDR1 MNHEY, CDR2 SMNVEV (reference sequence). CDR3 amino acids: CASSFLGRSGELFF. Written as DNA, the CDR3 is TGTGCCAGCAGTTTCCTTGGACGTTCCGGGGAGCTGTTTTTT.